The 16 T cell receptor beta chains below come from one sample, sequenced in a study of cytotoxic CD8 clonotypes in ibrutinib-treated CLL (dated by TCRdb to the early 2020s). Library preparation was by the immunoSEQ multiplex PCR assay. TCRdb stores this immuneACCESS table with in-frame sequences only. Part of the clones is absent; in the studies checked, under half of the shortfall reflects unresolved V genes, and no reason is known for the rest. The sample table holds roughly 150,000 clones, of which more than 65% were seen once. Around 2.1% of the sample is in the top ten clones. Reading the label with the study, this specimen's time point is: 12 to 13 months on ibrutinib. The material sequenced was PBMCs, taken after 12 months of ibrutinib treatment. The receptors here all came from a human donor with chronic lymphocytic leukemia.

This clone was observed a few times. The gene calls are TRBV27 and TRBJ2-5, with D unresolved. Germline CDR1 is MNHEY and CDR2 is SMNVEV (reference sequence). V was pared by 6 bases and J by 3 bases, with 17 bases between. The CDR3 has 15 residues. The DNA of the CDR3 is TGTGCCAGCAGGCCACAAGGTAGGGTGAAAGAGACCCAGTACTTC. As protein: CASRPQGRVKETQYF.

This clone was detected once. V gene TRBV9 combines with J gene TRBJ2-2; 14 bases align to TRBD2. J was trimmed by 5 bases and V by 5 bases; bases with no gene match: 8. CDR1 and CDR2 from the germline V gene are SGDLS and YYNGEE. The CDR3 length is 17 residues. The CDR3 DNA reads TGTGCCAGCAGTGGGGGGACTAGCGGGAGAATGACCGGGGAGCTGTTTTTT. This encodes CASSGGTSGRMTGELFF.

This chain joins TRBV28 and TRBJ2-1; no reliable D call. V was clipped by 2 bases and J by 12 bases, with 8 bases between them. Germline loops: CDR1 MDHEN, CDR2 SYDVKM. The CDR3 covers 11 residues. As DNA, the CDR3 is TGTGCCAGCAGTTTAGCGTTGGGGCAGTTCTTC. Protein: CASSLALGQFF.

The chain couples TRBV18 to TRBJ2-7; the match to TRBD2 covers 8 bases. In germline, CDR1 is KGHSH, CDR2 LQKENI. V trimming: 0 bases; J trimming: 0 bases; junction bases outside the gene matches: 7. The CDR3 contains 17 residues. CDR3 sequence (DNA): TGTGCCAGCTCACCACCGGGGCTAGCGGGCGCCTCCTACGAGCAGTACTTC. It translates to CASSPPGLAGASYEQYF.

V and J are TRBV6-5 and TRBJ1-5; possibly TRBD1 for D (6 bases). The CDR3 length is 15 residues. The V gene's germline CDR1 is MNHEY and CDR2 SVGAGI. Trimming took off 5 bases at V and 0 bases at J, with 11 bases between the two ends. The CDR3 loop is CASSRQVTSNQPQHF. DNA for the CDR3: TGTGCCAGCAGTCGACAGGTGACTAGCAATCAGCCCCAGCATTTT.

This rearrangement joins TRBV5-4 to TRBJ2-7; unclear D gene. The CDR3 has 12 residues. Germline CDR1 reads SGHNT; CDR2 reads YYREEE (reference sequence). V was cut by 4 bases and J by 3 bases, with 8 bases left in between. The DNA for the CDR3 is TGTGCCAGCAGCCTAGACATCTACGAGCAGTACTTC. Protein: CASSLDIYEQYF.

The genes are TRBV28 and TRBJ2-7; 10 nucleotides agree with TRBD2. The CDR3 totals 14 residues. V dropped 3 bases and J dropped 2; count of bases not matched to a gene: 1. Germline V gene lookup returns CDR1 MDHEN and CDR2 SYDVKM. CDR3 DNA sequence: TGTGCCAGCAGTTTGCTAGCGGGAGCCTACGAGCAGTACTTC. This translates into CASSLLAGAYEQYF.

The rearrangement links TRBV4-2 to TRBJ1-2, with D hard to call. Germline V gene data show CDR1 as LGHNA and CDR2 as YNFKEQ. The CDR3 spans 14 residues. V was shortened by 5 bases and J by 4 bases, with 14 bases between the two germline ends. In DNA form, the CDR3 reads TGTGCCAGCAGCTATGACGGCAACGTCTATGGCTACACCTTC. Protein: CASSYDGNVYGYTF.

This clone was detected only a few times. The J gene is TRBJ2-7, the V gene TRBV27; possibly TRBD1 for D (6 bases). Trimming pared 3 bases from V and 2 bases from J, leaving 11 bases between. The CDR3 has 14 residues. CDR1 and CDR2 from the germline V gene are MNHEY and SMNVEV (reference sequence). CDR3 loop: CASSLDSTTYEQYF. The CDR3 DNA sequence: TGTGCCAGCAGTTTGGACAGCACCACCTACGAGCAGTACTTC.

The rearrangement joins TRBV10-2 to TRBJ1-3; 8 nucleotides line up with TRBD1. The germline gives CDR1 WSHSY, CDR2 SAAADI. This CDR3 is built from 14 residues. Losses at the gene ends were 9 bases for V and 3 bases for J; bases not matched to a gene: 7. CDR3 sequence reads: CASSRGQDGNTIYF. Written as DNA, the CDR3 is TGCGCCAGTTCCAGGGGGCAGGATGGAAACACCATATATTTT.

Concerning this clone itself: The sample has other DNA sequences that encode this CDR3 too. The chain links TRBV5-1 to TRBJ2-3; D remains ambiguous. This CDR3 is 14 amino acids long. In germline, CDR1 is SGHRS, CDR2 YFSETQ. V lost 0 bases, J lost 6 bases, and 11 bases lay in between. CDR3 sequence reads: CASSLGGAGDTQYF. The CDR3 coding sequence is TGCGCCAGCAGCTTGGGAGGCGCTGGGGATACGCAGTATTTT.

V and J are TRBV19 and TRBJ2-1; D is possibly TRBD2 (6 bases). The length of the CDR3 is 14 residues. Germline V CDR1 and CDR2: LNHDA, SQIVND (reference sequence). V dropped 4 bases and J dropped 7 bases, with 14 bases sitting between them. CDR3 amino acids: CASSTRDLLNEQFF. CDR3 nucleotide sequence: TGTGCCAGTAGTACACGGGACTTACTGAATGAGCAGTTCTTC.

V and J are TRBV25-1 and TRBJ2-1; tentative D call: TRBD2 (5 bases). Trimming removed 6 bases at V and 5 bases at J, with 17 bases between. This CDR3 is built from 15 residues. Germline CDR1 MGHDK, CDR2 SYGVNS. DNA of the CDR3: TGTGCCAGCAGAGCTTCGGGGTTCTGGGACAATGAGCAGTTCTTC. As protein: CASRASGFWDNEQFF.

The V gene is TRBV4-2, the J gene TRBJ2-7; D ambiguous. Germline CDR1 reads LGHNA; CDR2 reads YNFKEQ. This CDR3 is 14 amino acids long. V lost 0 bases and J 1 base, leaving 7 bases between the germline ends. CDR3 amino acids: CASSQELGSYEQYF. The CDR3 DNA reads TGTGCCAGCAGCCAAGAACTGGGGTCCTACGAGCAGTACTTC.

This chain joins TRBV6-1 and TRBJ2-7; unclear D gene. V lost 4 bases to trimming and J lost 2 bases, with 9 bases between them. Germline V gene data show CDR1 as MNHNS and CDR2 as SASEGT. The CDR3 is 13 amino acids. The CDR3 region is CASSAGSAYEQYF. The DNA for the CDR3 is TGTGCCAGCAGTGCCGGGTCTGCCTACGAGCAGTACTTC.

The V and J genes are TRBV28 and TRBJ1-4; D is perhaps TRBD1 (5 bases). CDR3 length: 19 residues. Germline V gene sequence: CDR1 MDHEN, CDR2 SYDVKM. Trimming took off 5 bases at V and 2 bases at J, with 24 bases between the two ends. The CDR3 nucleotides read TGTGCCAGCAGTCCTCACAGGTTGAACAAGATGGGGACTAATGAAAAACTGTTTTTT. The encoded protein is CASSPHRLNKMGTNEKLFF.